One sample yielded the 8 T cell receptor beta chains listed below, sequenced in a study of breast tumors, draining lymph nodes, adjacent tissues. Breast cancer patients provided tissue from their axillary draining lymph nodes. From the multiplex PCR reads, TCRdb called clonotypes with MiXCR, one entry per CDR3 protein. The sample yields approximately 190,000 distinct CDR3 sequences, about 32% seen once. Sequencing used axillary lymph node tissue. The receptors were gathered from a female donor with breast cancer. Some clones in this sample may be carry-over from other donors' samples.

CDR3 loop: CASSYSRHLSYEQYF. The CDR3 region has the DNA TGTGCCAGCAGTTACTCTAGACACCTCTCCTACGAGCAGTACTTC. The V gene is TRBV6-5, the J gene TRBJ2-7; D remains ambiguous. Trimming removed 0 bases from V and 0 bases from J, with 9 bases in between. The CDR3 loop spans 15 amino acids. Germline values: CDR1 MNHEY, CDR2 SVGAGI.

V usage is TRBV19 and J usage is TRBJ2-3, with TRBD2 identical over 12 bases. V lost 6 bases and J lost 6; bases outside the gene matches: 4. The CDR3 is 14 residues long. Germline V CDR1 and CDR2: LNHDA, SQIVND (reference sequence). The CDR3, as DNA: TGTGCCAGTAGACTAGCGGGAGGAGTTGATACGCAGTATTTT. The encoded protein is CASRLAGGVDTQYF.

This clonotype was observed at least ten times. The chain employs TRBV29-1 and TRBJ1-2; no clear D gene. The CDR3 contains 11 residues. V was trimmed by 4 bases and J by 6 bases, leaving 9 bases between them. Per germline, CDR1 SQVTM and CDR2 ANQGSEA. CDR3 amino acids: CSVGEFDGYTF. CDR3 nucleotide sequence: TGCAGCGTTGGCGAGTTCGATGGCTACACCTTC.

The chain combines TRBV27 with TRBJ2-3; D not certain. The ends were cut back, 4 bases at V and 2 bases at J, with 10 bases in the middle. Germline loops: CDR1 MNHEY, CDR2 SMNVEV (reference sequence). The CDR3 totals 14 residues. CDR3 protein: CASSSRPDTDTQYF. The DNA for the CDR3 is TGTGCCAGCAGTTCGCGGCCAGACACAGATACGCAGTATTTT.

The CDR3 DNA reads TGTGCCACCAGTGGTACTGACCGGGACATAGAATCGGGCAGGGGGTATCAGCCCCAGCATTTT. Its translation is CATSGTDRDIESGRGYQPQHF. This chain joins TRBV24-1 and TRBJ1-5; 7 nucleotides agree with TRBD1. Looked up from germline, CDR1 is KGHDR and CDR2 is SFDVKD. The junction had 26 bases not matched to a gene; V was cut back by 5 bases and J by 5 bases. The CDR3 loop spans 21 amino acids.

This clonotype appeared many times. The chain carries TRBV6-5 and TRBJ2-3; D remains unclear. Trimming took 6 bases from V and 2 from J, leaving 6 bases between them. Germline CDR1 and CDR2: MNHEY and SVGAGI. The CDR3 totals 12 residues. The DNA for the CDR3 is TGTGCCAGCAGGGGAAACACAGATACGCAGTATTTT. This gives the protein CASRGNTDTQYF.

This clonotype has ten or more counts. The genes are TRBV7-9 and TRBJ1-2; tentatively, D is TRBD1 (5 bases). V lost 3 bases and J lost 6, with 17 bases in between. The CDR3 sequence is 15 residues long. Germline CDR1 is SEHNR and CDR2 is FQNEAQ (reference sequence). CDR3 amino acids: CASSFGYRDRDGYTF. The CDR3 bases are TGTGCCAGCAGCTTCGGGTACCGGGACCGGGATGGCTACACCTTC.

On this clonotype itself: Given a much more abundant clone one base away, this may be a read error. The missing conserved phenylalanine or tryptophan at the end of this CDR3 makes a read error likely. This chain links TRBV5-4 with TRBJ2-3; TRBD2 aligns across 11 bases. In germline, CDR1 is SGHNT, CDR2 YYREEE (reference sequence). V trimming: 4 bases; J trimming: 3 bases; junction bases outside the gene matches: 7. The CDR3 sequence is 16 residues long. DNA of the CDR3: TGTGCCAGCAGCCTCAGACTAGCGGGGTTAACAGATACGCAGTATTCT. Its translation: CASSLRLAGLTDTQYS.